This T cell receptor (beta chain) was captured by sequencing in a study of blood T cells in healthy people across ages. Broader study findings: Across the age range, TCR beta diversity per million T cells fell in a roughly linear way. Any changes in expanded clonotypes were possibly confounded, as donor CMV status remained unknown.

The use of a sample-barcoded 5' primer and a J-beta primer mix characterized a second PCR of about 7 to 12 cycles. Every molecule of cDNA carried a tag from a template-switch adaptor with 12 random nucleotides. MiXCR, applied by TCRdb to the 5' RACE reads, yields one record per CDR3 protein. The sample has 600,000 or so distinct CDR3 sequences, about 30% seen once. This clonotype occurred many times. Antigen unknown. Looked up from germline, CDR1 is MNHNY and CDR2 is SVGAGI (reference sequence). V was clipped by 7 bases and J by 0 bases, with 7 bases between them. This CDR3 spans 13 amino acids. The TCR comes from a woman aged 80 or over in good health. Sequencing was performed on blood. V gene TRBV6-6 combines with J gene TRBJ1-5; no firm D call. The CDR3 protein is CASNPYSNQPQHF. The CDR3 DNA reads TGTGCCAGCAACCCTTATAGCAATCAGCCCCAGCATTTT.